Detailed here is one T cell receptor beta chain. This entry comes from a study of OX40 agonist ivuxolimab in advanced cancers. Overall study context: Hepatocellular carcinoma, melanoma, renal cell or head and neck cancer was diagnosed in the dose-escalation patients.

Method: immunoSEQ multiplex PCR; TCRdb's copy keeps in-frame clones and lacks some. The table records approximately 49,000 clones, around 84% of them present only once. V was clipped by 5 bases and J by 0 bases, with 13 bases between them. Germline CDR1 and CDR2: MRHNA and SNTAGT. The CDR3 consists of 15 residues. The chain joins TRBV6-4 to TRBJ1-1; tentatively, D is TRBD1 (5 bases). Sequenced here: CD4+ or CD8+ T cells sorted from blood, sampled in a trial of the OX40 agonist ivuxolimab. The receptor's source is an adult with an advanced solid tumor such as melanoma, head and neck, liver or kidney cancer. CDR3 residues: CASSYGANMNTEAFF. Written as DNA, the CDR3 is TGTGCCAGCAGTTACGGGGCTAATATGAACACTGAAGCTTTCTTT.